This is a list of T cell receptor beta chains from one sample in a study of somatic mutations in cytotoxic T cells in rheumatoid arthritis. Using immunoSEQ multiplex PCR, the repertoire was profiled, and TCRdb retains in-frame clones only, with some absent. The sample contains 20,000 or so clones, over 75% of which appear only once. The sequenced sample was CD8+ T cells sorted from blood. These receptors all stem from an adult with rheumatoid arthritis. Both conserved end residues are part of each CDR3. D genes are given only for firm matches. Some rows mark clone size as missing; the rest say once, few, many or name a class of expanded clone.

d_call j_call clone_size v_call cdr3_nt cdr3_aa
TRBD1 TRBJ2-1 few TRBV7-8 TGTGCCAGCAGCTTAGAAGCAGGGGGCAGTTACAATGAGCAGTTCTTC CASSLEAGGSYNEQFF
- TRBJ2-1 - TRBV2 TGTGCCAGCAGCCGGTGGGGTGAGCAGTTCTTC CASSRWGEQFF
TRBD2 TRBJ2-7 - TRBV20-1 TGCAGTGCAAGACTAGCTTACGAGCAGTACTTC CSARLAYEQYF
- TRBJ2-3 - TRBV27 TGTGCCAGCAGTTCATTGGGGGATACGCAGTATTTT CASSSLGDTQYF
TRBD1 TRBJ1-2 - TRBV25-1 TGTGCCAGCAGTGAATCCAGGGGGGAGGGCTACACCTTC CASSESRGEGYTF
TRBD1 TRBJ2-7 once TRBV10-2 TGCGCCAGCAGTTGGGACAGCTACGAGCAGTACTTC CASSWDSYEQYF
- TRBJ1-2 few TRBV19 TGTGCCAGTAAGGTTCTAGGCGGGATCTATGGCTACACCTTC CASKVLGGIYGYTF
- TRBJ2-7 - TRBV10-3 TGTGCCATCACGATGGACCCTTCCTACGAGCAGTACTTC CAITMDPSYEQYF
TRBD1 TRBJ2-2 - TRBV27 TGTGCCAGCACTTTACAGGGGGTAAACACCGGGGAGCTGTTTTTT CASTLQGVNTGELFF
- TRBJ2-1 - TRBV15 TGTGCCACCAGCAGAAGTAGCGCCTCCTACAATGAGCAGTTCTTC CATSRSSASYNEQFF
TRBD2 TRBJ2-7 - TRBV6-4 TGTGCCAGCAGTGAGGGACTAGCGGGAGGGCCCTACGAGCAGTACTTC CASSEGLAGGPYEQYF
- TRBJ2-3 - TRBV25-1 TGTGCCAGTAAACTCACAGATACGCAGTATTTT CASKLTDTQYF
- TRBJ2-2 - TRBV7-8 TGTGCCAGCAGCTTAGCTCCTGCCGGACTAACCAGCGGGGAGCTGTTTTTT CASSLAPAGLTSGELFF
TRBD2 TRBJ2-7 - TRBV5-1 TGCGCCAGCAGCTTCCCATCAGCGGGAATGCCCTACGAGCAGTACTTC CASSFPSAGMPYEQYF
- TRBJ1-5 few TRBV27 TGTGCCAGCAGTTTAGGCAGGGATCAGCCCCAGCATTTT CASSLGRDQPQHF
- TRBJ2-6 - TRBV6-5 TGTGCCAGCACTAGAGGTGGGGCCAACGTCCTGACTTTC CASTRGGANVLTF
TRBD1 TRBJ2-7 - TRBV10-3 TGTGCCATCAGTCCTAATGCGGGACAGGGGGCCGTCGAGCAGTACTTC CAISPNAGQGAVEQYF
TRBD1 TRBJ1-3 - TRBV6-1 TGTGCCAGCAGTGAACTTTTGGCTCCTCAGGGGGCTGGAAACACCATATATTTT CASSELLAPQGAGNTIYF
- TRBJ1-2 once TRBV6-5 TGTGCCAGCAGTTACACGGACAGAGGTAGCGGCTACACCTTC CASSYTDRGSGYTF
TRBD1 TRBJ2-7 - TRBV4-1 TGCGCCAGCAGCCAGGGTTTACAGGGGCTCTCCTACGAGCAGTACTTC CASSQGLQGLSYEQYF
- TRBJ2-1 - TRBV11-2 TGTGCCAGCAGGTTAGGGTTTCTCACCCCTTACTCCTACAATGAGCAGTTCTTC CASRLGFLTPYSYNEQFF
- TRBJ2-1 - TRBV5-5 TGTGCCAGCAGTGATGGGGGGGGCCCCTACAATGAGCAGTTCTTC CASSDGGGPYNEQFF
- TRBJ2-7 - TRBV7-9 TGTGCCAGCAGCCCCGGGACCTCCCCCTACGAGCAGTACTTC CASSPGTSPYEQYF
- TRBJ2-3 - TRBV7-6 TGTGCCAGCAGCTTAACCTTAATCGCAGATACGCAGTATTTT CASSLTLIADTQYF
- TRBJ2-1 - TRBV5-1 TGCGCCAGCAGCCGAGACTCCGGGACTGGGTACAATGAGCAGTTCTTC CASSRDSGTGYNEQFF
- TRBJ1-5 - TRBV7-7 TGTGCCAGCAGCTTAGTGGACGGCAGCAATCAGCCCCAGCATTTT CASSLVDGSNQPQHF
- TRBJ2-3 - TRBV19 TGTGCCAGTAGTATGGGGCGGGGTTTCACAGATACGCAGTATTTT CASSMGRGFTDTQYF
- TRBJ1-5 - TRBV19 TGTGCCAGTACTCAGGGGTCTCAGCCCCAGCATTTT CASTQGSQPQHF
TRBD1 TRBJ1-1 - TRBV7-9 TGTGCCAGCAGCCGTATCAGGGGGGAGGACACTGAAGCTTTCTTT CASSRIRGEDTEAFF
TRBD1 TRBJ1-3 - TRBV9 TGTGCCAGCAGCGAAGGGACAGGGCGAAACACCATATATTTT CASSEGTGRNTIYF
TRBD2 TRBJ2-7 - TRBV9 TGTGCCAGCAGCGTAGGTAGCGGGGGCCAGGAGCAGTACTTC CASSVGSGGQEQYF